This T cell receptor beta chain was recorded in a study of blood T cells in healthy people across ages. The sample, approximately 10 milliliters of peripheral blood, was drawn from each donor. Per germline, CDR1 MRHNA and CDR2 SNTAGT. This CDR3 comprises 16 residues. V was clipped by 3 bases and J by 6 bases; unmatched bases: 7. PCR was performed a second time for roughly 7 to 12 cycles using a sample-barcoded 5' primer and a J-beta primer mix. Each cDNA molecule was tagged by a template-switch adaptor with 12 random nucleotides. Each CDR3 protein is one row after TCRdb ran MiXCR on the 5' RACE reads. The table records 800,000 or so distinct CDR3 sequences, approximately 59% of them present only once. This clonotype was seen more than once but under ten times.

The source of this sequence is a man under 40 in good health. Specimen: blood. J is TRBJ2-1 and V is TRBV6-4, with 11 positions matching TRBD2. CDR3 sequence (DNA): TGTGCCAGCAGTGAGATGGGTAGCGGGGGGGCCAATGAGCAGTTCTTC. It translates to CASSEMGSGGANEQFF.